This T cell receptor beta chain came from a study of T cells after yellow fever vaccination. Study findings and constraints: The study re-detected most primary-vaccination clones after the booster (roughly 95% CD4, roughly 91% CD8).

Using its own MiXCR run on the 5' RACE reads, TCRdb lists one record per CDR3 protein. The sample yields 250,000 or so distinct CDR3 sequences, over 3% seen once. The ends lost 5 bases at V and 7 bases at J; junction bases unmatched: 9. Looked up from germline, CDR1 is MGHRA and CDR2 is YSYEKL. The CDR3 length is 14 residues. This clonotype appeared many times. The antigen remains undetermined. The chain joins TRBV4-1 to TRBJ2-7; the match to TRBD1 covers 9 bases. Sequences were derived from PBMCs, sampled 15 days after the yellow fever booster vaccination. The sequence was obtained from a man between 18 and 29 years old who received the YFV17D yellow fever vaccine. This CDR3 reads CASSSTGGPPEQYF. CDR3 nucleotide sequence: TGCGCCAGCAGCTCGACAGGGGGTCCGCCTGAGCAGTACTTC.